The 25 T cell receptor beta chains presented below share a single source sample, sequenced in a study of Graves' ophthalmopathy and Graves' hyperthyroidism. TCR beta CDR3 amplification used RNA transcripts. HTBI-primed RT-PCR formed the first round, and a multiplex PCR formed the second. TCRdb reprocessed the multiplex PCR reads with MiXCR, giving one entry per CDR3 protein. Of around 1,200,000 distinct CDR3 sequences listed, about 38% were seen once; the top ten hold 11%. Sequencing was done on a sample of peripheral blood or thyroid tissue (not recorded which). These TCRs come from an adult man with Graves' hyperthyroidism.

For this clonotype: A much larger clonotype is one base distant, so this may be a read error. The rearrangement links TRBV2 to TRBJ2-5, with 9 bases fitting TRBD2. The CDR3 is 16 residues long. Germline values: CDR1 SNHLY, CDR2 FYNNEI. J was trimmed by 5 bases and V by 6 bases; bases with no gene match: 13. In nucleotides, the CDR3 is TGTGCCAGCAGCCCAGCGTTTGGTAGCGGGAGCGAGACCCAGTACTTC. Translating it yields CASSPAFGSGSETQYF.

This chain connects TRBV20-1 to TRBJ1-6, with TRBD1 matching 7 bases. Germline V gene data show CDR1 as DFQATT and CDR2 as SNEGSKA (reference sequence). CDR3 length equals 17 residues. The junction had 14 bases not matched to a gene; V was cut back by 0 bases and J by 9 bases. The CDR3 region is CSARDPKTGLNGSPLHF. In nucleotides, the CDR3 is TGCAGTGCTAGAGATCCTAAGACAGGGCTTAACGGTTCACCCCTCCACTTT.

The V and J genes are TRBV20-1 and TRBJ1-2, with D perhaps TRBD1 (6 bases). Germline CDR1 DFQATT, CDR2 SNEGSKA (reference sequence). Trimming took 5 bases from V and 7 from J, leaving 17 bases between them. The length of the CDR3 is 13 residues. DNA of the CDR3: TGCAGTGCTCGCCCGGGACAAGGCTGTGGCTACACCTTC. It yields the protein CSARPGQGCGYTF.

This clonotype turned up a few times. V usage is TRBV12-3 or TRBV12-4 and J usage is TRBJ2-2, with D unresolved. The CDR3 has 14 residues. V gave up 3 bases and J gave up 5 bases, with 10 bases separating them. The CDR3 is CASSFPPLTGELFF. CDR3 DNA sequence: TGTGCCAGCAGTTTCCCCCCTTTGACCGGGGAGCTGTTTTTT.

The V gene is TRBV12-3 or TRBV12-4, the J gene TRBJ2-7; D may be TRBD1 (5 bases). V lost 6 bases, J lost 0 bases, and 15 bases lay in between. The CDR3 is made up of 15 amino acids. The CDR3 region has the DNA TGTGCCAGCAGCGTCATGGAGACAGTCTCCTACGAGCAGTACTTC. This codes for CASSVMETVSYEQYF.

CDR3 loop: CASSPGQGGIVQQYF. The CDR3 coding sequence is TGTGCCAGCAGCCCGGGACAGGGCGGGATTGTTCAGCAGTACTTC. The chain recombines TRBV7-8 with TRBJ2-7; 9 bases map to TRBD1. The CDR3 is made up of 15 amino acids. Unmatched junction bases numbered 13, after V lost 5 bases and J lost 8 bases. The germline V gene has CDR1 SGHVS and CDR2 FQNEAQ.

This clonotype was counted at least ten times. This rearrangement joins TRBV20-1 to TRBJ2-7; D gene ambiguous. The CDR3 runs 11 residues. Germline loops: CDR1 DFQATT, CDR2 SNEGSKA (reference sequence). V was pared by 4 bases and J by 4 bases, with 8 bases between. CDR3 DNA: TGCAGTGCTAAAAACCGATACGAGCAGTACTTC. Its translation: CSAKNRYEQYF.

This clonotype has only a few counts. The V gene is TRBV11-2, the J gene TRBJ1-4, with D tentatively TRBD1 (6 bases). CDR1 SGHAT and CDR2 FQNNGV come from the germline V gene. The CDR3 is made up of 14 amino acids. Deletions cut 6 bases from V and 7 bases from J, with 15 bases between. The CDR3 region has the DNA TGTGCCAGCAGGTCACAGGGTGGGAGTGAAAAACTGTTTTTT. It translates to CASRSQGGSEKLFF.

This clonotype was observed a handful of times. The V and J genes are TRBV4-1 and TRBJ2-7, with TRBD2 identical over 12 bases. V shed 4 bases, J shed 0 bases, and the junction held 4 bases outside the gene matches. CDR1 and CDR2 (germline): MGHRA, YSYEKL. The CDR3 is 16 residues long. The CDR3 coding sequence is TGCGCCAGCAGCCCCAGACTAGCGGGGGACTCCTACGAGCAGTACTTC. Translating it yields CASSPRLAGDSYEQYF.

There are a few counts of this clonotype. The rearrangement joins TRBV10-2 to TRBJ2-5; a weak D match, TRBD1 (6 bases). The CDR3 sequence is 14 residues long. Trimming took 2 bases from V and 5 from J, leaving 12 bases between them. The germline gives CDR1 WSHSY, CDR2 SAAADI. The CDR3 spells CASSEPDSGETQYF. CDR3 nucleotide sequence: TGCGCCAGCAGTGAGCCGGACAGTGGCGAGACCCAGTACTTC.

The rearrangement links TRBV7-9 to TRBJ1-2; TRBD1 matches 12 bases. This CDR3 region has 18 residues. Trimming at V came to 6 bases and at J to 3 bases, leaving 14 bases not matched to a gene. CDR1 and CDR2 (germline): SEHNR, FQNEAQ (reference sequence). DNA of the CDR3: TGTGCCAGCAGACCGACCGGGACAGGGGGCATCGCCTACTATGGCTACACCTTC. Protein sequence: CASRPTGTGGIAYYGYTF.

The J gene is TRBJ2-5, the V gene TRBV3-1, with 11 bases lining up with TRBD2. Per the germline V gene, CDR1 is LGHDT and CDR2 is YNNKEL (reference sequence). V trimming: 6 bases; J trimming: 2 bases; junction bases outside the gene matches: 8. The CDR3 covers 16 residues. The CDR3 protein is CASSSPGLAVQETQYF. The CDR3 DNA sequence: TGTGCCAGCAGTAGTCCGGGACTAGCGGTTCAAGAGACCCAGTACTTC.

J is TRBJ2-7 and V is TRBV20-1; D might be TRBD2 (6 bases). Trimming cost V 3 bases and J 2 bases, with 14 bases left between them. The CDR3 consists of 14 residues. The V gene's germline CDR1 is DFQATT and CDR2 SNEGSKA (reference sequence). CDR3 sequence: CSASGSLVPYEQYF. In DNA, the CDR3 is TGCAGTGCTAGCGGGAGTTTGGTCCCCTACGAGCAGTACTTC.

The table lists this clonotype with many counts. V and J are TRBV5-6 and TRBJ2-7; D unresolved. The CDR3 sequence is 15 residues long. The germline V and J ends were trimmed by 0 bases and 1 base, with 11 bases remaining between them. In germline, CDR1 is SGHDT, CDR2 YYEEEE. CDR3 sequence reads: CASSLDLGLSYEQYF. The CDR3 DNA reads TGTGCCAGCAGCTTGGACCTCGGCCTTTCCTACGAGCAGTACTTC. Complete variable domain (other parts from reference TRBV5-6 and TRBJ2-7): DAGVTQSPTHLIKTRGQQVTLRCSPKSGHDTVSWYQQALGQGPQFIFQYYEEEERQRGNFPDRFSGHQFPNYSSELNVNALLLGDSALYLCASSLDLGLSYEQYFGPGTRLTVT.

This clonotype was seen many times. CDR3 nucleotide sequence: TGTGCCAGCAGCCCAGGGGGAGACCAAGAGACCCAGTACTTC. Its protein product is CASSPGGDQETQYF. The J gene is TRBJ2-5, the V gene TRBV7-8, with 7 bases matching TRBD1. V lost 5 bases to trimming and J lost 0 bases; unmatched junction nucleotides: 3. This CDR3 comprises 14 residues. Germline values: CDR1 SGHVS, CDR2 FQNEAQ.

Here the CDR3 reads CASSLVGPIWQETQYF. Written as DNA, the CDR3 is TGTGCCAGCAGTTTAGTTGGACCGATATGGCAAGAGACCCAGTACTTC. J is TRBJ2-5 and V is TRBV28, with D unclear. In germline, CDR1 is MDHEN, CDR2 SYDVKM. V lost 2 bases and J 2 bases, leaving 15 bases between the germline ends. The CDR3 spans 16 residues.

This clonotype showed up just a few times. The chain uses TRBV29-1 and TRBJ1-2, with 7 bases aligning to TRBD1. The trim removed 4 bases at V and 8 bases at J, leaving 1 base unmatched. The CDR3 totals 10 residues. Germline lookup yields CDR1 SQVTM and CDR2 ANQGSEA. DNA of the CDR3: TGCAGCGTTGGGGACAGAGGCTACACCTTC. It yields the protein CSVGDRGYTF.

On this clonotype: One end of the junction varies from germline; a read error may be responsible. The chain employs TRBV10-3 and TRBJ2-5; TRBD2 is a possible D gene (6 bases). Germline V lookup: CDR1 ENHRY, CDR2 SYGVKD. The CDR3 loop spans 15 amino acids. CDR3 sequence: CASSYGGRFGETQYF. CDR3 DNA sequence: TGTGCCAGCAGTTACGGGGGACGGTTTGGGGAGACCCAGTACTTC.

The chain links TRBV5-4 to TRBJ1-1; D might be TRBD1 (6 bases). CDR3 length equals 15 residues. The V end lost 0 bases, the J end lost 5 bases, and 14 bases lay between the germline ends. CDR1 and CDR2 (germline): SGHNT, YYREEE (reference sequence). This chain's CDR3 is CASSLAVPQGTEAFF. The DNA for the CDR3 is TGTGCCAGCAGCTTGGCAGTACCTCAGGGGACTGAAGCTTTCTTT.

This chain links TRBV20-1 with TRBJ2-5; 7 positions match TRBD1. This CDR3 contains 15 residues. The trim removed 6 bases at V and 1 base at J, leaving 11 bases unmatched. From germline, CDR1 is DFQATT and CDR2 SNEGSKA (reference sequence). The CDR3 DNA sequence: TGCAGTGCAACAGGGGTGGGCAGGGGCCAAGAGACCCAGTACTTC. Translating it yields CSATGVGRGQETQYF.

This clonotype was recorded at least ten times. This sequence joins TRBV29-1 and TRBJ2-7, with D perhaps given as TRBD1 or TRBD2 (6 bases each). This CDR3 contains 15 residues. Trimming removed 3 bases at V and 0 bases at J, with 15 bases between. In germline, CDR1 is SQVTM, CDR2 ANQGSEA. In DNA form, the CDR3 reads TGCAGCGTTGAGGGATTGAGGGGGGTCTCCTACGAGCAGTACTTC. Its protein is CSVEGLRGVSYEQYF.

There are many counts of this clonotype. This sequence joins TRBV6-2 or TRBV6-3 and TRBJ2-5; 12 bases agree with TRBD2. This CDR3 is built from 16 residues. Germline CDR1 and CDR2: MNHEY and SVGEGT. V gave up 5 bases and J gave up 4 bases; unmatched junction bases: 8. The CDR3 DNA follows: TGTGCCAGCAGTCGGACTAGCGGGATTGGAGGAGAGACCCAGTACTTC. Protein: CASSRTSGIGGETQYF.

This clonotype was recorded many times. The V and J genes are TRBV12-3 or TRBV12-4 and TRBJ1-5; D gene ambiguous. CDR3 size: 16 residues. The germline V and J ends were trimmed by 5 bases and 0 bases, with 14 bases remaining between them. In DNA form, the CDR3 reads TGTGCCAGCAGTCATAAACAGAGTTATAGCAATCAGCCCCAGCATTTT. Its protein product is CASSHKQSYSNQPQHF.

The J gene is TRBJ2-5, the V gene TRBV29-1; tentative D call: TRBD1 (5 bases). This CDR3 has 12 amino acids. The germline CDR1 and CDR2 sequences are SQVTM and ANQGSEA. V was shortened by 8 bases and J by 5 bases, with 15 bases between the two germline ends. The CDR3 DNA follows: TGCAGCCCACAGGCCGGTGGGGAGACCCAGTACTTC. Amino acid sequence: CSPQAGGETQYF.

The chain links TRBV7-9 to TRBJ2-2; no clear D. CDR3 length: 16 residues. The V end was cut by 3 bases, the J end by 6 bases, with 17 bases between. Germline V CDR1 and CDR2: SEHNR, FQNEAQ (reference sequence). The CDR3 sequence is CASSFIRGQVAGELFF. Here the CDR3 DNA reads TGTGCCAGCAGCTTCATTCGCGGTCAAGTCGCCGGGGAGCTGTTTTTT. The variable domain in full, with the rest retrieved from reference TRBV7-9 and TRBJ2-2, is DTGVSQNPRHKITKRGQNVTFRCDPISEHNRLYWYRQTLGQGPEFLTYFQNEAQLEKSRLLSDRFSAERPKGSFSTLEIQRTEQGDSAMYLCASSFIRGQVAGELFFGEGSRLTVL.